This T cell receptor (beta chain) was observed in a study of cytomegalovirus exposure and HLA in healthy donors. Study findings and constraints: Listed as cytomegalovirus-associated were approximately 160 TCR beta chains. A later analysis showed HLA-associated TCR beta chains outstripping equally common others in clonal expansion. Most TCR beta V segments were productive about 87% or about 30% of the time in an earlier analysis.

Germline lookup yields CDR1 SGHKS and CDR2 YYEKEE (reference sequence). V lost 1 base to trimming and J lost 5 bases; unmatched junction nucleotides: 0. The CDR3 runs to 12 residues. Comments on this clone: Its cognate antigen is unknown.

In the PCR, 60 Vbeta and 13 Jbeta primers were used. The assay was immunoSEQ multiplex PCR, and TCRdb's table has in-frame clones only and misses some. Counted here are 170,000 or so clones, approximately 80% occurring once; the ten biggest clones make up roughly 6.7%. The clonotype comes from a man over 45 in good health and CMV-seropositive. Sequencing was performed on PBMCs. The rearrangement uses TRBV5-5 and TRBJ2-7; 7 bases agree with TRBD1. The CDR3 region is CASSLTGDEQYV. CDR3 sequence (DNA): TGTGCCAGCAGCTTGACAGGGGACGAGCAGTACGTC.